The sequence of this TCR beta chain was determined in a study of T-cell memory formation after mild COVID-19. V shed 8 bases and J shed 1 base, with 17 bases lying between them. This CDR3 is built from 16 residues. TCRdb reanalysed the 5' RACE reads using MiXCR and keeps one entry per CDR3 protein. Of roughly 190,000 distinct CDR3 sequences listed, about 27% are singletons. The gene calls are TRBV12-3 or TRBV12-4 and TRBJ2-2; D may correspond to TRBD1 or TRBD2 (6 bases each). This receptor was identified in an adult woman who had mild COVID-19 (a few samples of this study predate the infection). Cell type and time point are not known. Sequencing was done on a sample of PBMCs or a T cell subset sorted from them (not recorded which). The CDR3 region has the DNA TGTGCCAGCCGGGGGCCTCTATCGCAGAACACCGGGGAGCTGTTTTTT. Amino acid sequence: CASRGPLSQNTGELFF.